These 19 T cell receptor beta chains were all obtained from the same sample, sequenced in a study of blood T cell repertoires in COVID-19. Sequencing was performed with immunoSEQ multiplex PCR; in TCRdb, only in-frame clones are kept and a portion is missing. The table has tens of thousands of clones, 80% to 90% seen once; the top ten hold roughly 2%. Sequencing was done on a sample of peripheral blood. The receptors derive from a man aged 30 to 39 with acute or convalescent COVID-19.

J is TRBJ1-2 and V is TRBV29-1; possible D gene TRBD1, 5 bases. Germline V gives CDR1 SQVTM, CDR2 ANQGSEA. V lost 4 bases, J lost 3 bases, and 6 bases lay in between. The length of the CDR3 is 11 residues. The CDR3 sequence is CSVVRDYGYTF. The CDR3 DNA is TGCAGCGTTGTCAGGGACTATGGCTACACCTTC.

There are a few counts of this clone. The chain joins TRBV2 to TRBJ2-1; TRBD1 matches 7 bases. Germline CDR1 is SNHLY and CDR2 is FYNNEI. V gave up 5 bases and J gave up 5 bases; unmatched junction bases: 15. The CDR3 covers 17 residues. DNA for the CDR3: TGTGCCAGCAGTCTCAGGATCCGACAGGGTCAAAACAATGAGCAGTTCTTC. Translating gives CASSLRIRQGQNNEQFF.

Comments on this clone: One end of the junction does not line up with germline, which may come from a read error. This chain uses TRBV7-7 with TRBJ1-1; 9 nucleotides align to TRBD1. Germline values: CDR1 SSHAT, CDR2 FNYEAQ (reference sequence). The CDR3 is 15 amino acids. The CDR3 spells CASSSKQGAGGEAFF. CDR3 in DNA: TGTGCTAGCAGCTCGAAACAGGGGGCTGGGGGTGAAGCTTTCTTT.

The rearrangement joins TRBV3-1 (or the pseudogene TRBV3-2) to TRBJ2-5; D gene ambiguous. V shed 6 bases and J shed 3 bases, with 17 bases lying between them. Germline lookup yields CDR1 LGHDT and CDR2 YNNKEL (reference sequence). This CDR3 contains 15 residues. CDR3 protein: CASSQNPRGEETQYF. In DNA form, the CDR3 reads TGTGCCAGCAGTCAAAACCCAAGAGGTGAAGAGACCCAGTACTTC.

The chain links TRBV3-1 (or the pseudogene TRBV3-2) to TRBJ1-3, with D unclear. The V end was cut by 2 bases, the J end by 1 base, with 6 bases between. The CDR3 covers 14 residues. Germline V CDR1 and CDR2: LGHDT, YNNKEL (reference sequence). CDR3 DNA: TGTGCCAGCAGCCAAAGAGCGTCTGGAAACACCATATATTTT. This codes for CASSQRASGNTIYF.

V usage is TRBV4-2 and J usage is TRBJ1-2; D not certain. The CDR3 is made up of 13 amino acids. Germline CDR1 is LGHNA and CDR2 is YNFKEQ. Trimming shortened V by 2 bases and J by 8 bases, and 12 bases separated the two germline ends. The CDR3 reads CASSQIHSPGYTF. In DNA form, the CDR3 reads TGTGCCAGCAGCCAAATCCACTCCCCCGGCTACACCTTC.

A note on this clone: Other DNA sequences from this sample encode an identical CDR3 as well. The chain couples TRBV5-1 to TRBJ1-1; the D gene is possibly TRBD1 (5 bases). Between the trimmed V and J ends, which lost 0 bases and 1 base, there was a span of 7 bases. Germline CDR1 and CDR2: SGHRS and YFSETQ. The CDR3 contains 14 residues. The chain's CDR3 is CASSLGQRNTEAFF. CDR3 nucleotides: TGCGCCAGCAGCTTGGGACAGAGGAACACTGAAGCTTTCTTT.

The V gene is TRBV7-9, the J gene TRBJ1-1; D remains unclear. Germline CDR1 is SEHNR and CDR2 is FQNEAQ (reference sequence). V was pared by 1 base and J by 3 bases, with 9 bases between. CDR3 size: 14 residues. The CDR3 DNA follows: TGTGCCAGCAGCTTAGGTTATGAGGACACTGAAGCTTTCTTT. Residues: CASSLGYEDTEAFF. The whole variable domain, filled in from reference TRBV7-9 and TRBJ1-1, reads DTGVSQNPRHKITKRGQNVTFRCDPISEHNRLYWYRQTLGQGPEFLTYFQNEAQLEKSRLLSDRFSAERPKGSFSTLEIQRTEQGDSAMYLCASSLGYEDTEAFFGQGTRLTVV.

The chain employs TRBV2 and TRBJ1-6; 7 bases are shared with TRBD1. With V trimmed by 1 base and J by 9 bases, 3 bases remained unmatched. Germline V gene sequence: CDR1 SNHLY, CDR2 FYNNEI. The CDR3 contains 14 residues. CDR3 nucleotide sequence: TGTGCCAGCAGTGAAGGACAGGGCGGTTCACCCCTCCACTTT. Encoded protein: CASSEGQGGSPLHF. Full variable domain (outside the CDR3, taken from reference TRBV2 and TRBJ1-6): EPEVTQTPSHQVTQMGQEVILRCVPISNHLYFYWYRQILGQKVEFLVSFYNNEISEKSEIFDDQFSVERPDGSNFTLKIRSTKLEDSAMYFCASSEGQGGSPLHFGNGTRLTVT.

The J gene is TRBJ2-7, the V gene TRBV6-5; D may be TRBD2 (5 bases). Trimming shortened V by 0 bases and J by 0 bases, and 12 bases separated the two germline ends. The germline V gene has CDR1 MNHEY and CDR2 SVGAGI. There are 16 residues in the CDR3. The CDR3, as DNA: TGTGCCAGCAGTTACTCGAGGGTGTCTAGCTCCTACGAGCAGTACTTC. Its translation: CASSYSRVSSSYEQYF.

The count of this clone is one. CDR3 coding DNA: TGTGCCAGCAGCTTAGGGGGAGGAAATGAAAAACTGTTTTTT. This codes for CASSLGGGNEKLFF. The chain recombines TRBV7-9 with TRBJ1-4; no clear D. The ends were cut back, 1 base at V and 5 bases at J, with 8 bases in the middle. Germline V gives CDR1 SEHNR, CDR2 FQNEAQ (reference sequence). CDR3 length equals 14 residues.

This chain joins TRBV30 and TRBJ1-4; TRBD1 is a possible D gene (5 bases). Trimming cost V 3 bases and J 3 bases, with 14 bases left between them. The CDR3 extends over 15 amino acids. Germline CDR1 reads GTSNPN; CDR2 reads SVGIG (reference sequence). CDR3 DNA: TGTGCCTGGAGGGATTGGGGGGGTCCTAATGAAAAACTGTTTTTT. Translated, it gives CAWRDWGGPNEKLFF.

The chain recombines TRBV6-2 or TRBV6-3 with TRBJ2-1; a weak D match, TRBD2 (6 bases). Trimming cost V 0 bases and J 9 bases, with 21 bases left between them. Per germline, CDR1 MNHEY and CDR2 SVGEGT. The CDR3 extends over 17 amino acids. CDR3 in amino acids: CASSYSILAPPLAEQFF. CDR3 coding DNA: TGTGCCAGCAGTTACTCGATTCTAGCGCCCCCGCTAGCTGAGCAGTTCTTC.

The genes are TRBV7-2 and TRBJ2-1; D gene unclear. The V end was cut by 1 base, the J end by 5 bases, with 18 bases between. CDR1 is SGHTA, CDR2 FQGNSA, per germline. CDR3 length equals 17 residues. The CDR3 sequence is CASSLVVGRGYNNEQFF. For the CDR3, the DNA is TGTGCCAGCAGCTTAGTGGTTGGCCGCGGATACAACAATGAGCAGTTCTTC.

The chain joins TRBV5-4 to TRBJ1-5, with D unresolved. CDR3 length: 12 residues. The V and J ends lost 4 bases and 6 bases respectively, with 8 bases between them. Germline CDR1 is SGHNT and CDR2 is YYREEE (reference sequence). In DNA form, the CDR3 reads TGTGCCAGCAGCAAAGAGGGTCAGCCCCAGCATTTT. As protein: CASSKEGQPQHF.

This sequence joins TRBV21-1 and TRBJ2-7; the DNA was not compared with TRBD1, the D call given in the table. TRBV21-1 is tagged as a pseudogene. The CDR3 extends over 17 amino acids. DNA for the CDR3: TGTGCCAGCAGCAAATTTCAGGTCCCGACGAGCTCCTACGAGCAGTACTTC. Protein product: CASSKFQVPTSSYEQYF.

This clone appeared a few times. This chain joins TRBV30 and TRBJ1-5; TRBD1 matches at 9 bases. The CDR3 spans 15 residues. Germline CDR1 is GTSNPN and CDR2 is SVGIG (reference sequence). Unmatched junction bases numbered 10, after V lost 2 bases and J lost 8 bases. This CDR3 reads CAWSRGTGTNKPQHF. In nucleotides, the CDR3 is TGTGCCTGGAGTCGGGGGACAGGGACTAATAAGCCCCAGCATTTT.

The rearrangement joins TRBV6-2 or TRBV6-3 to TRBJ2-2; 7 positions match TRBD1. This CDR3 has 14 amino acids. The germline CDR1 and CDR2 sequences are MNHEY and SVGEGT. V lost 4 bases to trimming and J lost 4 bases; unmatched junction nucleotides: 3. CDR3 DNA sequence: TGTGCCAGCAGTTTCTACAGGGGCACCGGGGAGCTGTTTTTT. It specifies CASSFYRGTGELFF.

The genes are TRBV30 and TRBJ2-1; the D gene is possibly TRBD2 (5 bases). The length of the CDR3 is 15 residues. The V gene lost 0 bases and the J gene lost 6 bases, with 15 bases spanning the gap. Germline CDR1 is GTSNPN and CDR2 is SVGIG (reference sequence). The CDR3 sequence is CAWSVRGGLRNEQFF. In nucleotides, the CDR3 is TGTGCCTGGAGTGTACGCGGCGGACTCCGCAATGAGCAGTTCTTC.